This TCR beta chain was captured in a study of Graves' ophthalmopathy and Graves' hyperthyroidism. The authors amplified TCR beta CDR3 regions from RNA transcripts. Amplification began with first-round RT-PCR using HTBI primers, then second-round multiplex PCR was performed. TCRdb reprocessed the multiplex PCR reads via MiXCR and lists one record per CDR3 protein. The table has a few hundred thousand distinct CDR3 sequences, around a sixth seen once; the top ten hold about 12%. V lost 3 bases and J lost 2, with 13 bases in between. This CDR3 has 16 amino acids. This clonotype appeared many times. Material: peripheral blood. This sequence originates from an adult man with Graves' ophthalmopathy. This rearrangement joins TRBV12-3 or TRBV12-4 to TRBJ2-2, with D perhaps matching TRBD1 (6 bases). Written as DNA, the CDR3 is TGTGCCAGCAGTTTCCTCTGGGACACAAACACCGGGGAGCTGTTTTTT. This gives the protein CASSFLWDTNTGELFF.